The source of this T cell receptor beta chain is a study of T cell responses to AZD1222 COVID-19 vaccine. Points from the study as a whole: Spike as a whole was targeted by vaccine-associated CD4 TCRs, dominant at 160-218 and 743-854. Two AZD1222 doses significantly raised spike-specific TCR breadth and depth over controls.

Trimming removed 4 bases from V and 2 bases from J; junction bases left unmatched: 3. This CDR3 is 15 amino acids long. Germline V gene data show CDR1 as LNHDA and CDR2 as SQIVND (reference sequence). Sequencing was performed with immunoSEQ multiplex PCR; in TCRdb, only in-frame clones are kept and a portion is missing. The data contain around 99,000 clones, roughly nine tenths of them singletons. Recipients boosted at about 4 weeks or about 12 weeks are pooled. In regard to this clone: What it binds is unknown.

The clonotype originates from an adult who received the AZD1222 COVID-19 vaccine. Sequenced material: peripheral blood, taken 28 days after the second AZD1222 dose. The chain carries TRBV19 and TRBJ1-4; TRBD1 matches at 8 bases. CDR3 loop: CASSRGQDTNEKLFF. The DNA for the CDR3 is TGTGCCAGTAGTAGGGGACAGGATACTAATGAAAAACTGTTTTTT. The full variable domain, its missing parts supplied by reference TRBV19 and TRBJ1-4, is DGGITQSPKYLFRKEGQNVTLSCEQNLNHDAMYWYRQDPGQGLRLIYYSQIVNDFQKGDIAEGYSVSREKKESFPLTVTSAQKNPTAFYLCASSRGQDTNEKLFFGSGTQLSVL.